This passage covers 14 T cell receptor beta chains from one sample sequenced in a study of shared clonotypes between healthy human individuals. Using immunoSEQ multiplex PCR, the repertoire was profiled, and TCRdb retains in-frame clones only, with some absent. The table lists roughly 570,000 clones, roughly 98% of them singletons. It was CD45RO-negative cells, positively selected for CCR7, that made up naive CD8 cells, with terminally differentiated effector memory CD45RA+ cells excluded. The sample consisted of naive CD8+ T cells sorted from blood. These TCRs come from a man aged 25 to 40 in good health.

V gene TRBV5-5 combines with J gene TRBJ2-7; 9 bases align to TRBD1. This CDR3 has 15 amino acids. Germline CDR1 and CDR2: SGHKS and YYEKEE (reference sequence). V was clipped by 7 bases and J by 5 bases; unmatched bases: 13. The CDR3 reads CASEKGQGWRDEQYF. The CDR3 region has the DNA TGTGCCAGCGAGAAGGGACAGGGATGGCGGGACGAGCAGTACTTC.

To note about this clone: This sample also contains other DNA sequences that code for the same CDR3. The chain carries TRBV7-2 and TRBJ2-7; D remains ambiguous. V lost 1 base to trimming and J lost 3 bases, with 7 bases between them. Germline-derived CDR1 and CDR2 are SGHTA and FQGNSA. The CDR3 extends over 13 amino acids. The CDR3 here is CASSLGPIYEQYF. The CDR3 DNA sequence: TGTGCCAGCAGCTTAGGTCCGATCTACGAGCAGTACTTC.

V usage is TRBV6-5 and J usage is TRBJ2-1, with a tentative D call TRBD2 (5 bases). Germline CDR1 and CDR2: MNHEY and SVGAGI. Trimming pared 4 bases from V and 7 bases from J, leaving 5 bases between. The CDR3 spans 11 residues. The CDR3: CASSWRNEQFF. CDR3 nucleotide sequence: TGTGCCAGCAGTTGGAGGAATGAGCAGTTCTTC.

This sequence joins TRBV23-1 and TRBJ1-5; D unclear. TRBV23-1 is known as an ORF, though its function is uncertain. CDR3 size: 16 residues. V gave up 0 bases and J gave up 4 bases, with 13 bases separating them. Written as DNA, the CDR3 is TGCGCCAGCAGTCAATCTACGGACGGCCTAAATCAGCCCCAGCATTTT. It specifies CASSQSTDGLNQPQHF.

As concerns this clone: Other DNA sequences within the sample encode an identical CDR3. This chain links TRBV7-9 with TRBJ2-1; 8 nucleotides line up with TRBD2. The CDR3 has 15 residues. Germline CDR1 reads SEHNR; CDR2 reads FQNEAQ (reference sequence). J was trimmed by 0 bases and V by 5 bases; bases with no gene match: 3. CDR3: CASSLSGGSYNEQFF. CDR3 bases: TGTGCCAGCAGCCTGAGCGGGGGCTCCTACAATGAGCAGTTCTTC.

The chain couples TRBV9 to TRBJ1-2, with 9 bases matching TRBD1. V was clipped by 4 bases and J by 3 bases; unmatched bases: 7. CDR1 and CDR2 from the germline V gene are SGDLS and YYNGEE. The CDR3 sequence is 15 residues long. CDR3: CASSNRDRDYYGYTF. The CDR3 region has the DNA TGTGCCAGCAGCAACCGGGACAGGGACTACTATGGCTACACCTTC.

The chain joins TRBV27 to TRBJ2-1, with TRBD2 matching over 10 bases. Germline values: CDR1 MNHEY, CDR2 SMNVEV (reference sequence). V lost 4 bases to trimming and J lost 0 bases; unmatched junction nucleotides: 6. This CDR3 comprises 17 residues. The CDR3: CASSSTLAGGSYNEQFF. The CDR3 region has the DNA TGTGCCAGCAGTTCAACGTTAGCGGGAGGCTCCTACAATGAGCAGTTCTTC.

DNA for the CDR3: TGTGCCAGCAGCGTGGGTGGGCTAGTAGGATACGAGCAGTACTTC. Translated, it gives CASSVGGLVGYEQYF. This chain joins TRBV9 and TRBJ2-7; D uncertain. Germline V CDR1 and CDR2: SGDLS, YYNGEE. The CDR3 is 15 amino acids. V shed 2 bases and J shed 4 bases, with 16 bases lying between them.

This chain uses TRBV4-1 with TRBJ2-7; a weak D match, TRBD2 (6 bases). Germline CDR1 is MGHRA and CDR2 is YSYEKL. The V end was cut by 1 base, the J end by 2 bases, with 15 bases between. This CDR3 comprises 16 residues. Here the CDR3 reads CASSQVEASEAYEQYF. The DNA for the CDR3 is TGCGCCAGCAGCCAAGTAGAGGCTAGCGAAGCCTACGAGCAGTACTTC.

V and J are TRBV28 and TRBJ2-3, with TRBD2 identical over 8 bases. J gave up 5 bases and V 11 bases, and 18 bases lay outside the gene matches. Germline V CDR1 and CDR2: MDHEN, SYDVKM. The CDR3 runs 16 residues. In DNA form, the CDR3 reads TGTGCCTCCACTGAAGGAGCAGCGGGAGCCGAAGATACGCAGTATTTT. Amino acids: CASTEGAAGAEDTQYF.

The chain employs TRBV9 and TRBJ2-6, with 7 positions matching TRBD1. Germline V CDR1 and CDR2: SGDLS, YYNGEE. The ends lost 0 bases at V and 0 bases at J; junction bases unmatched: 6. This CDR3 is built from 18 residues. As DNA, the CDR3 is TGTGCCAGCAGCGTAGAAGAGACAGGGACCTCTGGGGCCAACGTCCTGACTTTC. This sequence encodes CASSVEETGTSGANVLTF. The whole variable domain, remainder taken from reference TRBV9 and TRBJ2-6, is DSGVTQTPKHLITATGQRVTLRCSPRSGDLSVYWYQQSLDQGLQFLIQYYNGEERAKGNILERFSAQQFPDLHSELNLSSLELGDSALYFCASSVEETGTSGANVLTFGAGSRLTVL.

This sequence joins TRBV19 and TRBJ1-1, with unresolved D. The V end lost 5 bases, the J end lost 5 bases, and 9 bases lay between the germline ends. From germline, CDR1 is LNHDA and CDR2 SQIVND (reference sequence). The CDR3 length is 12 residues. The CDR3 loop reads CASSVRWTEAFF. In DNA form, the CDR3 reads TGTGCCAGTAGTGTTCGGTGGACTGAAGCTTTCTTT.

CDR3 protein: CASSPPHTDGYTF. CDR3 nucleotides: TGTGCCAGCAGTCCCCCACATACGGATGGCTACACCTTC. J is TRBJ1-2 and V is TRBV28; D not certain. The CDR3 totals 13 residues. With 5 bases removed from V and 6 bases from J, the gap between germline ends came to 13 bases. Germline V gene data show CDR1 as MDHEN and CDR2 as SYDVKM.

Of note for this clone: The germline gene is not matched at one end of the junction; a read error may be the cause. The chain recombines TRBV7-7 with TRBJ2-7, with no clear D. This CDR3 is built from 13 residues. The germline CDR1 and CDR2 sequences are SSHAT and FNYEAQ (reference sequence). The CDR3: CASSLTPSYEQYF. The CDR3 region has the DNA TGTGCTAGCAGCTTGACACCGTCCTACGAGCAGTACTTC.